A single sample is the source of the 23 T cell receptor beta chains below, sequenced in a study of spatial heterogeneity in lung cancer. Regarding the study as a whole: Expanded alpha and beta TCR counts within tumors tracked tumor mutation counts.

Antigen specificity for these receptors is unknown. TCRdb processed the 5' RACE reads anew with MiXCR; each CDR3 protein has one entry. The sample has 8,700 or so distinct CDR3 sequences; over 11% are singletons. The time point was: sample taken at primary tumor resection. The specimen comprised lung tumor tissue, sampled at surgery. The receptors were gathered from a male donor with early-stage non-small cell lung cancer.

CDR3: CASRPEVAGTDTQYF. The DNA of the CDR3 is TGTGCCAGCAGACCCGAGGTAGCGGGAACAGATACGCAGTATTTT. The gene calls are TRBV7-2 and TRBJ2-3, with 8 bases lining up with TRBD2. CDR3 length: 15 residues. V trimming: 6 bases; J trimming: 3 bases; junction bases outside the gene matches: 8. The germline V gene has CDR1 SGHTA and CDR2 FQGNSA.

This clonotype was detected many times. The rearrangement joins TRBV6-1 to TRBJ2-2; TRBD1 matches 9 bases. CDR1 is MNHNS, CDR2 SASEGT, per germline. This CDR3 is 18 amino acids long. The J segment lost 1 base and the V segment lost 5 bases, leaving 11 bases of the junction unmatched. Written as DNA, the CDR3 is TGTGCCAGCAGTCCCCTGCTTCCGGGACAGGGGAACACCGGGGAGCTGTTTTTT. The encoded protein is CASSPLLPGQGNTGELFF.

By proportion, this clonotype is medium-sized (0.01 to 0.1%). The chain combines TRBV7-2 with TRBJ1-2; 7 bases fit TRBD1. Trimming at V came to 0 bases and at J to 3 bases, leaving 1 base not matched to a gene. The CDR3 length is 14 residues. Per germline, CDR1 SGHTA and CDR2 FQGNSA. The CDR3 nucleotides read TGTGCCAGCAGCTTAGCCGGGACAGACTATGGCTACACCTTC. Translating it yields CASSLAGTDYGYTF. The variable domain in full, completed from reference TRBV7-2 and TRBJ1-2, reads GAGVSQSPSNKVTEKGKDVELRCDPISGHTALYWYRQSLGQGLEFLIYFQGNSAPDKSGLPSDRFSAERTGGSVSTLTIQRTQQEDSAVYLCASSLAGTDYGYTFGSGTRLTVV.

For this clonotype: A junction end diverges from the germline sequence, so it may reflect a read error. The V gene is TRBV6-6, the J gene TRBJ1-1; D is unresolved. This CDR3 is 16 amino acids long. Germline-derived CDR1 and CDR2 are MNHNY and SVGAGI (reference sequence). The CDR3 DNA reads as TGTGCCAGCAGTTACTCGGAGGGAATCGGCTCCTCTGAAGATTTCTTT. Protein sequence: CASSYSEGIGSSEDFF.

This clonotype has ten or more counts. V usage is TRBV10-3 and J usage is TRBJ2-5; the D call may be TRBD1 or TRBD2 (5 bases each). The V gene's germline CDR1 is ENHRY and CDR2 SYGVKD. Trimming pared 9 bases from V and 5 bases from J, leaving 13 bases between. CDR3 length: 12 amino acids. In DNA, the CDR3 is TGTGCCATTCGAGGGGCCCGGGAGACCCAGTACTTC. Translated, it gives CAIRGARETQYF.

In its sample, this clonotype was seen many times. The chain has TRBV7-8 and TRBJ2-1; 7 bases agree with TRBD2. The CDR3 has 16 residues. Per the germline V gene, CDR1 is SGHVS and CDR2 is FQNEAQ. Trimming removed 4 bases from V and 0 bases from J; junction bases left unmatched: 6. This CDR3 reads CASSSQAGNSYNEQFF. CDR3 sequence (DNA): TGTGCCAGCAGCTCCCAAGCGGGAAACTCCTACAATGAGCAGTTCTTC.

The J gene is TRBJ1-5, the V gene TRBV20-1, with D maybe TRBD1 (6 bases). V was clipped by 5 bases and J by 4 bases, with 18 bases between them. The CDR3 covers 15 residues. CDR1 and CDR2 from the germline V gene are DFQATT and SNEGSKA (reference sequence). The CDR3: CSARYRWGANQPQHF. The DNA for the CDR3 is TGCAGTGCTCGTTACCGCTGGGGGGCGAATCAGCCCCAGCATTTT.

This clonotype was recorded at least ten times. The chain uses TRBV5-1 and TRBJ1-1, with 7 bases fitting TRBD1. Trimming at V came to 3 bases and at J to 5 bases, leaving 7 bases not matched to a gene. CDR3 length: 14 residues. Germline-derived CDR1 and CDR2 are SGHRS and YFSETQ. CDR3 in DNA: TGCGCCAGCAGCTCAATTGACAGGGTTACTGAAGCTTTCTTT. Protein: CASSSIDRVTEAFF. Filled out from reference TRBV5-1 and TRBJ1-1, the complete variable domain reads KAGVTQTPRYLIKTRGQQVTLSCSPISGHRSVSWYQQTPGQGLQFLFEYFSETQRNKGNFPGRFSGRQFSNSRSEMNVSTLELGDSALYLCASSSIDRVTEAFFGQGTRLTVV.

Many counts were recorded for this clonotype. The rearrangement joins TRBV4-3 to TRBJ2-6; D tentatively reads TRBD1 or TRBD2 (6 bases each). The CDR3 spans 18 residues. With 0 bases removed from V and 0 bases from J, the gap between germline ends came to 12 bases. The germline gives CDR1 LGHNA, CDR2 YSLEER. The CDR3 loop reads CASSQDFRGHSGANVLTF. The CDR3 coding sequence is TGCGCCAGCAGCCAAGATTTCCGGGGGCACTCTGGGGCCAACGTCCTGACTTTC.

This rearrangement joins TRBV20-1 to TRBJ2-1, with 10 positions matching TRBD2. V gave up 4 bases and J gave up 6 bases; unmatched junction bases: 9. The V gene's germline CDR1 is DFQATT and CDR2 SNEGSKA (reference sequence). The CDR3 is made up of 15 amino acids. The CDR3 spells CSATPHLAGVNEQFF. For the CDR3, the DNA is TGCAGTGCTACCCCCCACCTAGCGGGAGTCAATGAGCAGTTCTTC.

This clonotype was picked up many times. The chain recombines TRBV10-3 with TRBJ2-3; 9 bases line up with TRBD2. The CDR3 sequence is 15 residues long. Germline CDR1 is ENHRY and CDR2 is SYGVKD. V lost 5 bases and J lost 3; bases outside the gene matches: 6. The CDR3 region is CAISILAGGTDTQYF. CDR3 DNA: TGTGCCATCAGTATACTAGCGGGTGGTACAGATACGCAGTATTTT.

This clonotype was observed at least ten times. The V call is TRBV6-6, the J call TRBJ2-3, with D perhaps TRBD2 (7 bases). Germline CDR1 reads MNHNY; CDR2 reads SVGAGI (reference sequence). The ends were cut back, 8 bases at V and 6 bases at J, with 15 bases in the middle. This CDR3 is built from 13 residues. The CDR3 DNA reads TGTGCCAGCTCCGCGGGGGCTACGGATACGCAGTATTTT. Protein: CASSAGATDTQYF.

The chain's CDR3 is CSVGDRRNDGYTF. In nucleotides, the CDR3 is TGCAGCGTTGGAGACAGGAGGAATGATGGCTACACCTTC. The chain couples TRBV29-1 to TRBJ1-2; tentative D call: TRBD1 (6 bases). The CDR3 sequence is 13 residues long. The V end lost 4 bases, the J end lost 6 bases, and 15 bases lay between the germline ends. Per germline, CDR1 SQVTM and CDR2 ANQGSEA.

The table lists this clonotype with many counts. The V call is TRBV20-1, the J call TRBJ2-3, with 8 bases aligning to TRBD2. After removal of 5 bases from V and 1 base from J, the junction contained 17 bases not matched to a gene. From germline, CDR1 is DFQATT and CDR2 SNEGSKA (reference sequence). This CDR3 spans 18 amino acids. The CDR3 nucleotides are TGCAGTGCTGGGGGGGCAGGATGGGCGGGAGGCCGCACAGATACGCAGTATTTT. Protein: CSAGGAGWAGGRTDTQYF.

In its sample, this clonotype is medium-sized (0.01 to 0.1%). This chain's CDR3 is CASSYSGQGWEKLFF. The CDR3 region has the DNA TGTGCCAGCAGTTACTCCGGACAGGGTTGGGAAAAACTGTTTTTT. The genes are TRBV6-6 and TRBJ1-4; TRBD1 matches 8 bases. Germline values: CDR1 MNHNY, CDR2 SVGAGI (reference sequence). The length of the CDR3 is 15 residues. V lost 0 bases, J lost 8 bases, and 5 bases stayed unmatched.

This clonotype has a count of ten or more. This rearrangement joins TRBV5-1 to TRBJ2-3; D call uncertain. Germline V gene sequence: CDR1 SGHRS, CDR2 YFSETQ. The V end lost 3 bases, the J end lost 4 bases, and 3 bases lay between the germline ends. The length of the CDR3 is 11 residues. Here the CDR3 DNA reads TGCGCCAGCAGCTCAGCAGATACGCAGTATTTT. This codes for CASSSADTQYF.

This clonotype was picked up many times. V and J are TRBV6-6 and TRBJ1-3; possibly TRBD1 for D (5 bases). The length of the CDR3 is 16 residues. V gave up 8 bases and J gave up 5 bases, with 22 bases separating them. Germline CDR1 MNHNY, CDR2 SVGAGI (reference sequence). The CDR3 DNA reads TGTGCCAGCTCAATATTACAGGACTCCCTGAGAAACACCATATATTTT. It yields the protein CASSILQDSLRNTIYF.

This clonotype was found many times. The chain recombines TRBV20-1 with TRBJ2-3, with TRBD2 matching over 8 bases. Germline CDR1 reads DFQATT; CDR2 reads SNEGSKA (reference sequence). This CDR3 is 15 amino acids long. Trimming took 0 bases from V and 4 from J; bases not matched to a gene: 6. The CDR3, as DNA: TGCAGTGCTAGAGATAGCAGCGGGAGCCCAGATACGCAGTATTTT. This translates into CSARDSSGSPDTQYF.

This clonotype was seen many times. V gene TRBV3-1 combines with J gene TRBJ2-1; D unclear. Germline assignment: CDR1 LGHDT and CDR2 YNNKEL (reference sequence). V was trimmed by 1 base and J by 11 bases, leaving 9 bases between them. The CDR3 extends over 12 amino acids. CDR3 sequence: CASSQVSVKQFF. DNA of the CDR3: TGTGCCAGCAGCCAAGTGTCGGTAAAGCAGTTCTTC.

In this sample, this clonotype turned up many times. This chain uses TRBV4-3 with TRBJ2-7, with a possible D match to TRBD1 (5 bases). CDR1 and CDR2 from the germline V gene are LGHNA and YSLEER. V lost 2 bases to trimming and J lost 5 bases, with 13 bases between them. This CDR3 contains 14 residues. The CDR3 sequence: CASSQMGRVDEQYF. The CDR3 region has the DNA TGCGCCAGCAGCCAAATGGGCAGGGTGGACGAGCAGTACTTC.

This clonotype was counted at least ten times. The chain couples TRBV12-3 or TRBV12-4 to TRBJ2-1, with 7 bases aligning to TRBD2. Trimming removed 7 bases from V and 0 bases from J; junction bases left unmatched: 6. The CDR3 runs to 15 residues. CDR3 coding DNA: TGTGCCAGCATCCCTAGCGGTCGCTCCTACAATGAGCAGTTCTTC. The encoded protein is CASIPSGRSYNEQFF.

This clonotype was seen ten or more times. CDR3 protein: CASNIRGGRSYNEQFF. The CDR3 nucleotides read TGTGCCAGCAATATACGCGGGGGCAGGTCCTACAATGAGCAGTTCTTC. V usage is TRBV12-3 or TRBV12-4 and J usage is TRBJ2-1; TRBD2 might be the D (7 bases). Trimming took off 7 bases at V and 1 base at J, with 17 bases between the two ends. The CDR3 runs to 16 residues.

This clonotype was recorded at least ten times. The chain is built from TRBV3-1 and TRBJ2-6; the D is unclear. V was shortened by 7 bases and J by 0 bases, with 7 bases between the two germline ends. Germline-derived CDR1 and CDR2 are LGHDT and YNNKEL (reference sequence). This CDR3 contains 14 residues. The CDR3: CASKTGSGANVLTF. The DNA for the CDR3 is TGTGCCAGCAAAACGGGCTCTGGGGCCAACGTCCTGACTTTC.